This section outlines one T cell receptor beta chain sequence together with its context. Its target is not known. V lost 2 bases and J lost 4; bases outside the gene matches: 4. This CDR3 contains 16 residues. CDR1 and CDR2 (germline): MDHEN, SYDVKM. TCRdb's table, derived via immunoSEQ multiplex PCR, lists solely in-frame clones and lacks some. The data show more than 90,000 clones, 81% seen once. The sample belongs to a study of radiotherapy plus CTLA-4 blockade in lung cancer. Study results and caveats: Subsequent to radiotherapy plus ipilimumab, tumor-derived TCR clones underwent expansion in blood. It was early blood T cell clone dynamics, with interferon-beta, that reportedly best predicted response.

The receptor's source is a human donor with non-small cell lung cancer that progressed on radiotherapy plus ipilimumab. Some clones in this sample may be carry-over from other donors' samples. The chain couples TRBV28 to TRBJ2-4, with 11 bases that match TRBD2. The source was peripheral blood, collected from a patient treated with radiotherapy plus ipilimumab. This chain's CDR3 is CASSLPLAGAKNIQYF. CDR3 sequence (DNA): TGTGCCAGCAGTTTACCACTAGCGGGGGCTAAAAACATTCAGTACTTC.